These T cell receptor beta chains were read from a single sample in a study of CDR3 diversity in severe acne. MiXCR, applied by TCRdb to the PCR reads, yields one record per CDR3 protein. The sample contains over 70,000 distinct CDR3 sequences, 50% to 65% of which appear only once. Input material: blood. These receptors were obtained from a male donor in good health, without acne. CDR3s include the opening cysteine and the closing phenylalanine or tryptophan. A D gene is named only where the DNA matches it firmly. Where a row states a size, it is once, few, many or the class of an expanded clone; other rows omit it.

d_call clone_size j_call v_call cdr3_nt cdr3_aa
. many TRBJ1-1 TRBV10-3 TGTGCCATCAATAATGTCCGGGACCGGGTTTTGGCTGAAGCTTTCTTT CAINNVRDRVLAEAFF
TRBD2 . TRBJ2-7 TRBV20-1 TGCAGTGCTAGGGGACTAGCGGTGGCTACCTACGAGCAGTACTTC CSARGLAVATYEQYF
. . TRBJ1-2 TRBV4-1 TGTGCCAGCAGCCAATCTATAGACTATGGCTACACCTTC CASSQSIDYGYTF
. . TRBJ2-5 TRBV29-1 TGCAGCGTTGGCGGGCCCCCGAGGGGGGAGACCCAGTACTTC CSVGGPPRGETQYF
TRBD2 . TRBJ2-7 TRBV5-6 TGTGCCAGCAGCTCCTCTTATAGCGGGAAAGCCTACGAGCAGTACTTC CASSSSYSGKAYEQYF
. few TRBJ1-2 TRBV2 TGTGCCAGCAGTGGTACGGGGGGACGAGCTAACTATGGCTACACCTTC CASSGTGGRANYGYTF
. . TRBJ1-2 TRBV11-3 TGTGCCAGCAGCTCCCGGACCTTAGCGGGGTACTACTTC CASSSRTLAGYYF
. . TRBJ1-2 TRBV25-1 TGTGCCATTTCATCTAACTATGGCTACACCTTC CAISSNYGYTF
. few TRBJ2-7 TRBV7-2 TGTGCCAGCAGCACCCGGGACACAAACCTTTACGAGCAGTACTTC CASSTRDTNLYEQYF
. . TRBJ1-2 TRBV2 TGTGCCAGCAGTGAGTCGGCCTCTAACTATGGCTACACCTTC CASSESASNYGYTF
TRBD1 . TRBJ1-1 TRBV5-5 TGTGCCAGCAGCTTTCCCGGGACAGCGAACACTGAAGCTTTCTTT CASSFPGTANTEAFF
. . TRBJ2-5 TRBV29-1 TGCAGCGTTGGGTCTGCCGTCGGGGAGACCCAGTACTTC CSVGSAVGETQYF
. once TRBJ1-2 TRBV12-3/TRBV12-4 TGTGCCAGCAGTTTAGGGGGGGAATCCGGTGGCTACACCTTC CASSLGGESGGYTF
. once TRBJ2-5 TRBV5-4 TGTGCCAGCAGGGGGCGGGAGACCCAGTACTTC CASRGRETQYF
. . TRBJ2-5 TRBV20-1 TGCAGTGCCTTTCGGGACGGACAAGAGACCCAGTACTTC CSAFRDGQETQYF
. many TRBJ1-2 TRBV6-4 TGTGCCAGCAGTGACTCAAGGCAGGGTGGCTATGGCTACACCTTC CASSDSRQGGYGYTF
. . TRBJ2-5 TRBV5-1 TGCGCCAGCAGCGAACCGACAGGTTACAAGGAGACCCAGTACTTC CASSEPTGYKETQYF
. . TRBJ1-1 TRBV13 TGTGCCAGCAGCGCCTCGGGGTGGAAGAACACTGAAGCTTTCTTT CASSASGWKNTEAFF
. . TRBJ1-1 TRBV9 TGTGCCAGCAGCTCATTCCCCGGGGGCCAAGAGAGACGTGAAGCTTTCTTT CASSSFPGGQERREAFF
. . TRBJ2-7 TRBV5-1 TGCGCCAGCAGCTCGGTGTCGTCCTACGAGCAGTACTTC CASSSVSSYEQYF
. . TRBJ2-5 TRBV10-3 TGTGCCATCAGTGACGGCTCCTCCAATGAGCAGTACTTC CAISDGSSNEQYF
. . TRBJ2-2 TRBV30 TGTGCCTGGAGTGTAATCGCGGATTTGAACACCGGGGAGCTGTTTTTT CAWSVIADLNTGELFF
TRBD1 . TRBJ2-7 TRBV7-9 TGTGCCAGCAGCAGGGACAGGTTCAAACGCAACGAGCAGTACTTC CASSRDRFKRNEQYF
TRBD1 few TRBJ1-1 TRBV5-4 TGTGCCAGCAGCTTGAACAGGGGGCGGGAGACTGAAGCTTTCTTT CASSLNRGRETEAFF
. many TRBJ1-1 TRBV4-1 TGCGCCAGCAGCCATCCCACAGATCTCCGTGAAGCTTTCTTT CASSHPTDLREAFF
TRBD1 once TRBJ1-2 TRBV4-1 TGCGCCAGCAGCCAAGTGGGACAGCGGGATGGCTACACCTTC CASSQVGQRDGYTF
. medium-sized TRBJ2-5 TRBV5-1 TGCGCCAGCAGCTTGGGGGCCACGGGTTACGAGACCCAGTACTTC CASSLGATGYETQYF
. . TRBJ2-6 TRBV27 TGTGCCAGCGGTCTTAAACAGGCCTCCCTCTCTGGGGCTAACGTCCTGACTTTC CASGLKQASLSGANVLTF
TRBD1 . TRBJ2-5 TRBV5-1 TGCGCCAGCAGCGAACCGACAGGGGCACCTGGGGCCCAGTACTTC CASSEPTGAPGAQYF
. . TRBJ2-7 TRBV5-6 TGTGCCAGCAGCTCGGACCTGTGCGAGCAGTACTTC CASSSDLCEQYF
. . TRBJ1-2 TRBV15 TGTGCCACCAGCAGAGAAGGTTACACCTTC CATSREGYTF
. many TRBJ2-3 TRBV20-1 TGCAGTCCCCTCCCAACTTCTAGCACCCGTGTAGATACGCAGTATTTT CSPLPTSSTRVDTQYF
TRBD2 . TRBJ2-7 TRBV20-1 TGCAGTGCTAACCGAGCGGGGAAAGGGGACGAGCAGTACTTC CSANRAGKGDEQYF
. . TRBJ1-3 TRBV2 . CASSYSPGTYEQYFGPGTIYF
. . TRBJ2-6 TRBV20-1 TGCAGTGCTAGAGACCCATCGAAGACAGGGGCCAACGTCCTGACTTTC CSARDPSKTGANVLTF
TRBD1 . TRBJ1-2 TRBV6-5 TGTGCCAGCAGTTACACAGGGGGGTTCTATGGCTACACCTTC CASSYTGGFYGYTF
TRBD1 . TRBJ2-3 TRBV5-4 TGTGCCAGCAGCTTGGTCCGGGACAGGGGCACAGATACGCAGTATTTT CASSLVRDRGTDTQYF
TRBD1 many TRBJ1-5 TRBV19 TGTGCCAGTGCGACAGGGGCCCTTAGCAATCAGCCCCAGCATTTT CASATGALSNQPQHF
. . TRBJ1-2 TRBV28 TGTGCCAACAGTTTCTTCTATGACTACACCTTC CANSFFYDYTF
. . TRBJ1-3 TRBV2 TGTGCCAGCAAGGGTCCGTTCTCTGGAAACACCATATATTTT CASKGPFSGNTIYF
. many TRBJ1-4 TRBV2 TGTGCCAGCAGTGGATTACAGTCAAATGAAAAACTGTTTTTT CASSGLQSNEKLFF
TRBD2 . TRBJ2-7 TRBV2 TGTGCCAGCAAAGAACGGGAGGGATTCTACGAGCAGTACTTC CASKEREGFYEQYF
TRBD1 . TRBJ1-2 TRBV5-4 TGCGCCAGCAGCCGGGGACAGGGATCCTATGGCTACACCTTC CASSRGQGSYGYTF
. . TRBJ2-6 TRBV6-6 TGTGCCAGCAGTTACGGTGGGGCCAACGTCCTGACTTTC CASSYGGANVLTF
TRBD2 . TRBJ2-2 TRBV15 TGTGCCACCAGCAGAGAAACTAGCGGAAACACCGGGGAGCTGTTTTTT CATSRETSGNTGELFF
. few TRBJ2-5 TRBV10-3 TGTGCCATCAGGGGGGCCCTCGAGACCCAGTACTTC CAIRGALETQYF
. . TRBJ2-5 TRBV29-1 TGCAGCGTTTCCGCAGGCGGCGAGACCCAGTACTTC CSVSAGGETQYF
. medium-sized TRBJ1-6 TRBV5-8 TGTGCCAGCAGCAGGCTCATGGGCCAGGGTTCACCCCTCCACTTT CASSRLMGQGSPLHF
. few TRBJ1-2 TRBV2 TGTGCCAGCAGGGGGATTAGCTACACCTTC CASRGISYTF
. . TRBJ2-7 TRBV29-1 TGCAGCGGTGAGGGTCCGAACGACGAGCAGTACTTC CSGEGPNDEQYF